The 2 T cell receptor beta chains below come from one sample, sequenced in a study of T cells in localized non-small cell lung cancer. Some clones are missing from TCRdb's copy, which holds only in-frame ones; the method was immunoSEQ multiplex PCR. Among approximately 3,500 clones listed, 25% to 30% were seen once. Specimen: lung tumor tissue, collected before any cancer treatment. These receptor sequences come from a male donor aged 60 or over with stage I lung adenocarcinoma.

This clone has only a few counts. The rearrangement joins TRBV19 to TRBJ1-1; D gene unclear. Germline CDR1 reads LNHDA; CDR2 reads SQIVND (reference sequence). The CDR3 has 13 residues. V lost 7 bases and J 5 bases, leaving 14 bases between the germline ends. CDR3 nucleotides: TGTGCCAGTAACCGGGGTCGGGGTACTGAAGCTTTCTTT. Its protein is CASNRGRGTEAFF. The full variable domain, with the rest looked up from reference TRBV19 and TRBJ1-1, is DGGITQSPKYLFRKEGQNVTLSCEQNLNHDAMYWYRQDPGQGLRLIYYSQIVNDFQKGDIAEGYSVSREKKESFPLTVTSAQKNPTAFYLCASNRGRGTEAFFGQGTRLTVV.

This clone came up a few times. The gene calls are TRBV28 and TRBJ1-4, with D unclear. V lost 4 bases and J lost 8, with 11 bases in between. The CDR3 runs 13 residues. The germline V gene encodes CDR1 MDHEN and CDR2 SYDVKM. This CDR3 is CASSYRHGEKLFF. In DNA, the CDR3 is TGTGCCAGCAGTTATAGGCATGGCGAAAAACTGTTTTTT.